Following are 10 T cell receptor beta chains from one sample sequenced in a study of blood T cells in healthy people across ages (dated by TCRdb to about 2015). Library method: 5' RACE. Data came from an Illumina HiSeq 2500. The second PCR ran for roughly 7 to 11 cycles and used a J-beta primer mix along with a sample-barcoded 5' primer. The public reads were reprocessed in TCRdb via fastp at Q25 and MiXCR, keeping in-frame beta chains. CDR3 protein duplicates are merged, each entry listing the most common genes and DNA. This sample has 650,000 to 700,000 distinct CDR3 sequences in its table, and approximately 52% of those were observed once. The top ten clonotypes cover around an eighth of the sample. Sequencing was carried out using blood. The receptors here all came from an elderly woman in good health.

Comments on this clonotype: This may be a read error: a much more frequent sequence differs by one nucleotide. The chain combines TRBV7-2 with TRBJ2-1, with D unclear. Per the germline V gene, CDR1 is SGHTA and CDR2 is FQGNSA. The CDR3 covers 11 residues. V lost 3 bases and J 11 bases, leaving 8 bases between the germline ends. The CDR3 is CASSLDSKQFF. The CDR3 DNA is TGTGCCAGCAGCTTGGATTCGAAGCAGTTCTTC. Full variable domain (remainder filled in from reference TRBV7-2 and TRBJ2-1): GAGVSQSPSNKVTEKGKDVELRCDPISGHTALYWYRQSLGQGLEFLIYFQGNSAPDKSGLPSDRFSAERTGGSVSTLTIQRTQQEDSAVYLCASSLDSKQFFGPGTRLTVL.

Points on this clonotype: A much larger clone is a single base away; this may be a read error. The rearrangement links TRBV2 to TRBJ2-7, with unresolved D. V was shortened by 3 bases and J by 5 bases, with 17 bases between the two germline ends. Germline V gives CDR1 SNHLY, CDR2 FYNNEI. The CDR3 contains 15 residues. CDR3 sequence (DNA): TGTGCCAGCAGTGAGGGCCGAGTCCTTAACGACGAGCAGTACTTC. Translation: CASSEGRVLNDEQYF.

The rearrangement uses TRBV29-1 and TRBJ1-2; the D gene is possibly TRBD1 (5 bases). The CDR3 has 13 amino acids. Germline CDR1 is SQVTM and CDR2 is ANQGSEA. The V end lost 6 bases, the J end lost 3 bases, and 14 bases lay between the germline ends. The CDR3 reads CSVSGGTDYGYTF. The DNA for the CDR3 is TGCAGCGTCTCCGGGGGGACCGACTATGGCTACACCTTC.

The chain is built from TRBV6-5 and TRBJ2-3, with a tentative D call TRBD2 (6 bases). The germline V gene encodes CDR1 MNHEY and CDR2 SVGAGI. The CDR3 is 18 amino acids. Trimming pared 0 bases from V and 2 bases from J, leaving 18 bases between. The CDR3 DNA follows: TGTGCCAGCAGTTACTCCCACCTGTCTGCGGGACCCACAGATACGCAGTATTTT. It codes for CASSYSHLSAGPTDTQYF.

The chain recombines TRBV20-1 with TRBJ2-2, with D possibly being TRBD2 (6 bases). The germline V and J ends were trimmed by 3 bases and 1 base, with 12 bases remaining between them. This CDR3 has 15 amino acids. Germline V lookup: CDR1 DFQATT, CDR2 SNEGSKA (reference sequence). CDR3 nucleotide sequence: TGCAGTGCTAGGTTTGGGGGGAAGAACACCGGGGAGCTGTTTTTT. Its translation: CSARFGGKNTGELFF.

The chain is built from TRBV7-2 and TRBJ2-5; tentatively, D is TRBD1 (6 bases). The germline V gene encodes CDR1 SGHTA and CDR2 FQGNSA. The CDR3 is 14 amino acids. V was cut by 5 bases and J by 2 bases, with 12 bases left in between. The CDR3: CASSGQRGQETQYF. Here the CDR3 DNA reads TGTGCCAGCAGCGGACAGAGGGGGCAAGAGACCCAGTACTTC. The variable domain in full, completed from reference TRBV7-2 and TRBJ2-5, reads GAGVSQSPSNKVTEKGKDVELRCDPISGHTALYWYRQSLGQGLEFLIYFQGNSAPDKSGLPSDRFSAERTGGSVSTLTIQRTQQEDSAVYLCASSGQRGQETQYFGPGTRLLVL.

Points on this clonotype: A read error may be the cause here, since a much bigger clone is one base away. This sequence joins TRBV24-1 and TRBJ2-7; 10 nucleotides agree with TRBD2. J gave up 7 bases and V 4 bases, and 12 bases lay outside the gene matches. CDR3 length: 16 residues. CDR1 and CDR2 (germline): KGHDR, SFDVKD. The CDR3 reads CATSELASGSTHEQYF. The DNA of the CDR3 is TGTGCCACCAGTGAACTGGCTAGCGGGAGTACCCATGAGCAGTACTTC.

The chain has TRBV11-2 and TRBJ2-3; a possible D gene is TRBD1 (6 bases). Trimming removed 5 bases from V and 0 bases from J, with 12 bases in between. This CDR3 has 15 amino acids. Germline values: CDR1 SGHAT, CDR2 FQNNGV. This CDR3 is CASSADGQSTDTQYF. In DNA form, the CDR3 reads TGTGCCAGCAGCGCGGACGGACAGAGCACAGATACGCAGTATTTT.

The V call is TRBV9, the J call TRBJ2-3, with TRBD2 identical over 11 bases. The germline CDR1 and CDR2 sequences are SGDLS and YYNGEE. V was clipped by 1 base and J by 5 bases; unmatched bases: 15. This CDR3 has 19 amino acids. This CDR3 is CASSVSLAGGHGEEDTQYF. CDR3 DNA sequence: TGTGCCAGCAGCGTAAGCCTAGCGGGGGGCCACGGGGAAGAAGATACGCAGTATTTT.

This clonotype was observed at least ten times. The chain carries TRBV12-3 or TRBV12-4 and TRBJ2-7; 9 nucleotides line up with TRBD1. The CDR3 length is 14 residues. Trimming cost V 6 bases and J 4 bases; bases outside gene matches: 7. The CDR3 nucleotides are TGTGCCAGCAGCAAACCGGGACAGGGTTACGAGCAGTACTTC. Translated: CASSKPGQGYEQYF.